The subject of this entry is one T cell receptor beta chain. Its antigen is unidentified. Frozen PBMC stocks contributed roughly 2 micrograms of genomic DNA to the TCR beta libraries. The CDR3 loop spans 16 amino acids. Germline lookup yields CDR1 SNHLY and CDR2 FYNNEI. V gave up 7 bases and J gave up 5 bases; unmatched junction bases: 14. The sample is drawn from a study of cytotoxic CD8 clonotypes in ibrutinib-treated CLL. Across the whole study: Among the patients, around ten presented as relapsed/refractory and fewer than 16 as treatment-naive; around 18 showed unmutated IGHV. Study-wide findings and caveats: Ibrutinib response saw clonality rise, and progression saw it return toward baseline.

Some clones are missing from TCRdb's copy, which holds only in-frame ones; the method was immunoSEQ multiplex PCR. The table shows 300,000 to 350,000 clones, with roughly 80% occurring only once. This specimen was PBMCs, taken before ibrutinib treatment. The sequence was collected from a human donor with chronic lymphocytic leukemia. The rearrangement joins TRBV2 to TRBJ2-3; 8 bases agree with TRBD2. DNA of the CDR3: TGTGCCAGCATCCGAGAAGCGGGAGCCTCTGGAGATACGCAGTATTTT. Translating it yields CASIREAGASGDTQYF.